The 7 T cell receptor beta chains in this list originate from one sample, sequenced in a study of human T cells and chemical hapten exposure. Time point indicated: patch test 1, 2 weeks after DPC sensitization. Specified treatment: therapeutic diphenylcyclopropenone sensitization with weekly scalp DPC. TCRdb itself ran the RACE reads through MiXCR, one entry per CDR3 protein. The data contain some 120,000 distinct CDR3 sequences, 12% of them singletons. This specimen consisted of whole blood, obtained in connection with sensitization to the hapten diphenylcyclopropenone (DPC). Receptors were obtained from a woman aged 50 to 60 with alopecia areata. Some clones in this sample may be carry-over from other donors' samples.

The chain has TRBV5-1 and TRBJ2-5; no clear D gene. The CDR3 spans 14 residues. The ends were cut back, 4 bases at V and 4 bases at J, with 14 bases in the middle. The germline V gene has CDR1 SGHRS and CDR2 YFSETQ. CDR3 sequence: CASSPTQVGETQYF. CDR3 in DNA: TGCGCCAGCAGCCCCACGCAGGTAGGAGAGACCCAGTACTTC.

Turning to this clonotype: The germline gene is not matched at one end of the junction; a read error may be the cause. The V gene is TRBV3-1, the J gene TRBJ2-1; D unclear. The length of the CDR3 is 14 residues. From germline, CDR1 is LGHDT and CDR2 YNNKEL (reference sequence). The CDR3 nucleotides are TGTGCCAGCAGCCAAGTTGCTGCCTATAATGAGCAGTTCTTC. Encoded protein: CASSQVAAYNEQFF.

The DNA of the CDR3 is TGTGCCAGCAGCTTAGACCAGGGCCAAGCTTTCTTT. It is translated as CASSLDQGQAFF. V gene TRBV7-9 combines with J gene TRBJ1-1, with a possible D match to TRBD1 (5 bases). Germline V gives CDR1 SEHNR, CDR2 FQNEAQ (reference sequence). V was trimmed by 1 base and J by 9 bases, leaving 9 bases between them. The CDR3 has 12 amino acids.

The chain carries TRBV7-2 and TRBJ1-4, with TRBD1 matching 8 bases. J lost 7 bases, V lost 5 bases, and 3 bases had no gene match. This CDR3 has 13 amino acids. CDR1 and CDR2 from the germline V gene are SGHTA and FQGNSA. Here the CDR3 reads CASSATGGEKLFF. In nucleotides, the CDR3 is TGTGCCAGCAGCGCAACAGGGGGTGAAAAACTGTTTTTT. Full variable domain (missing parts from reference TRBV7-2 and TRBJ1-4): GAGVSQSPSNKVTEKGKDVELRCDPISGHTALYWYRQSLGQGLEFLIYFQGNSAPDKSGLPSDRFSAERTGGSVSTLTIQRTQQEDSAVYLCASSATGGEKLFFGSGTQLSVL.

This clonotype was counted many times. The genes are TRBV6-5 and TRBJ2-7, with D perhaps TRBD1 (5 bases). This CDR3 spans 12 amino acids. Trimming removed 2 bases from V and 4 bases from J, with 6 bases in between. Looked up from germline, CDR1 is MNHEY and CDR2 is SVGAGI. The CDR3 sequence: CASSYRGYEQYF. The DNA for the CDR3 is TGTGCCAGCAGTTACAGGGGTTACGAGCAGTACTTC.

This clonotype was counted ten times or more. V and J are TRBV24-1 and TRBJ2-1, with D hard to call. V gave up 12 bases and J gave up 8 bases, with 13 bases separating them. Looked up from germline, CDR1 is KGHDR and CDR2 is SFDVKD. The CDR3 has 11 amino acids. DNA of the CDR3: TGTGCCCTCTTTACCGTAGATGAGCAGTTCTTC. It yields the protein CALFTVDEQFF.

The chain links TRBV24-1 to TRBJ2-3; 7 bases fit TRBD2. The CDR3 runs to 15 residues. V trimming: 4 bases; J trimming: 3 bases; junction bases outside the gene matches: 6. The germline CDR1 and CDR2 sequences are KGHDR and SFDVKD. The CDR3 DNA reads as TGTGCCACCAGTGACGGCGGGAGTCCTACAGATACGCAGTATTTT. Protein: CATSDGGSPTDTQYF.